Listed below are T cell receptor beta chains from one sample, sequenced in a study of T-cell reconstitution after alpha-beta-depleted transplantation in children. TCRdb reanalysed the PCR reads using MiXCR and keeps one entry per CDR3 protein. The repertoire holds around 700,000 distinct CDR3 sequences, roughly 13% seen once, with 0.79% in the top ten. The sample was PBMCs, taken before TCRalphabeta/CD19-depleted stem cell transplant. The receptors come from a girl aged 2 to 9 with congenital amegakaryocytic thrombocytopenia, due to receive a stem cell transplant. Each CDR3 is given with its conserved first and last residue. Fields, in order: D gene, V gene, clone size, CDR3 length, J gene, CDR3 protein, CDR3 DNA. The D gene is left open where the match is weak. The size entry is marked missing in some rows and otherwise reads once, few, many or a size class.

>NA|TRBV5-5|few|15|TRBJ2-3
CASSSQVDARDTQYF
TGTGCCAGCAGCTCTCAGGTCGATGCGCGGGATACGCAGTATTTT
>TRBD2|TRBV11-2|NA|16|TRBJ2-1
CASKLAGVASYNEQFF
TGTGCCAGCAAGCTAGCGGGAGTCGCCTCCTACAATGAGCAGTTCTTC
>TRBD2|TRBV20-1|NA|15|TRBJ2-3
CSASAVSGNGDTQYF
TGCAGTGCTAGCGCCGTTAGCGGGAATGGGGATACGCAGTATTTT
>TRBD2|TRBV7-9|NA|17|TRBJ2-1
CASTSPNGGRSYNEQFF
TGTGCCAGCACCTCACCTAACGGGGGGAGGTCCTACAATGAGCAGTTCTTC
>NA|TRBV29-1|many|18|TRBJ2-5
CSVEDPQGFPGHQETQYF
TGCAGCGTTGAAGATCCGCAAGGCTTCCCGGGACACCAAGAGACCCAGTACTTC
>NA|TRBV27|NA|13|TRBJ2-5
CASRRISRETQYF
TGTGCCAGCCGTCGGATATCGAGAGAGACCCAGTACTTC
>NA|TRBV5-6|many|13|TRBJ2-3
CASSPNPRDTQYF
TGTGCCAGCAGCCCGAACCCGCGGGATACGCAGTATTTT
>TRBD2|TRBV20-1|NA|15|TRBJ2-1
CSARPGLALRDEQFF
TGCAGTGCACGGCCGGGACTAGCCCTTAGGGATGAGCAGTTCTTC
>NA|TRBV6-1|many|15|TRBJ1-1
CASQPRRIMNTEAFF
TGTGCCAGCCAACCTAGACGGATAATGAACACTGAAGCTTTCTTT
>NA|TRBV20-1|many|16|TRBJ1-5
CSARNGGEIGGQPQHF
TGCAGTGCTAGAAATGGAGGGGAAATTGGCGGTCAGCCCCAGCATTTT
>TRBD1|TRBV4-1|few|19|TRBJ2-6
CASSQGDRPFRSGANVLTF
TGCGCCAGCAGCCAAGGGGACAGGCCTTTTCGCTCTGGGGCCAACGTCCTGACTTTC
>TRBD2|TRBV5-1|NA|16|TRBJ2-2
CASSVTSGRITGELFF
TGCGCCAGCAGCGTCACTAGCGGGAGGATTACCGGGGAGCTGTTTTTT
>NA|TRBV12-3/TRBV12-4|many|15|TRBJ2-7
CASSFGGYKAYEQYF
TGTGCCAGCAGTTTCGGGGGATACAAAGCCTACGAGCAGTACTTC
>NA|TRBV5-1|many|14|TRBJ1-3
CASSLGLSGNTIYF
TGCGCCAGCAGCTTGGGACTCTCTGGAAACACCATATATTTT
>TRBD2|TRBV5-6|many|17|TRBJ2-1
CASSLGTSVSSYNEQFF
TGTGCCAGCAGCTTAGGGACTAGCGTGAGCTCCTACAATGAGCAGTTCTTC
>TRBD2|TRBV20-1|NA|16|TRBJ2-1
CSAIYPSGPLYNEQFF
TGCAGTGCTATTTATCCTAGCGGACCCCTTTACAATGAGCAGTTCTTC
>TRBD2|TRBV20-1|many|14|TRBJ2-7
CSARDRAGVGEQYF
TGCAGTGCTAGAGACCGAGCGGGAGTAGGGGAGCAGTACTTC
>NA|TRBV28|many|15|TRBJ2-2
CASSTLETNTGELFF
TGTGCCAGCAGCACTCTGGAAACGAACACCGGGGAGCTGTTTTTT
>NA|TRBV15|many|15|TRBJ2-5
CATSRNRGGPETQYF
TGTGCCACCAGCAGAAACAGGGGAGGGCCAGAGACCCAGTACTTC
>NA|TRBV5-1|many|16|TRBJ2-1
CASSLGGGHMYNEQFF
TGCGCCAGCAGCTTGGGAGGCGGACACATGTACAATGAGCAGTTCTTC
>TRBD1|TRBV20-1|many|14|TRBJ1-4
CSARRGQGDEKLFF
TGCAGTGCTAGGAGAGGACAGGGAGATGAAAAACTGTTTTTT
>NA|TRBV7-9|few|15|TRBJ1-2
CASSLQGPPGAGYTF
TGTGCCAGCAGCTTACAGGGACCGCCGGGTGCCGGCTACACCTTC
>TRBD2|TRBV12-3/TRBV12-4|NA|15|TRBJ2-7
CASSPSLAGPLEQYF
TGTGCCAGCAGTCCCTCATTAGCGGGTCCCCTCGAGCAGTACTTC
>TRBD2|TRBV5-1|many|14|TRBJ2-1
CASRVAGGENEQFF
TGCGCCAGCAGAGTAGCGGGAGGTGAAAATGAGCAGTTCTTC
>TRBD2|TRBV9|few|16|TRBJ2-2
CASSPRRRESGGELFF
TGTGCCAGCAGCCCCCGGAGGCGGGAGAGCGGCGGGGAGCTGTTTTTT
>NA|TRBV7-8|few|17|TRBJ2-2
CASSFMIGDANTGELFF
TGTGCCAGCAGTTTTATGATTGGGGACGCGAACACCGGGGAGCTGTTTTTT
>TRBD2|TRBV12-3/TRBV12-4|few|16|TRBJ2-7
CASSSRASGISYEQYF
TGTGCCAGCAGTTCCAGAGCTAGCGGGATTTCGTACGAGCAGTACTTC
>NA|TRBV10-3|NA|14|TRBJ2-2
CAISESRRSGELFF
TGTGCCATCAGTGAGTCACGCAGATCCGGGGAGCTGTTTTTT
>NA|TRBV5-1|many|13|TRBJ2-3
CASSTGVADTQYF
TGCGCCAGCAGCACCGGAGTGGCAGATACGCAGTATTTT
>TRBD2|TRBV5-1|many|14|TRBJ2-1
CASSIGTSSDEQFF
TGCGCCAGCAGCATCGGGACTAGCAGCGATGAGCAGTTCTTC
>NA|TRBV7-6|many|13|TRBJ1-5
CASSHGGNQPQHF
TGTGCCAGCAGCCACGGGGGCAATCAGCCCCAGCATTTT
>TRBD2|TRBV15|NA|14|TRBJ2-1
CATSNRDPRTSLLF
TGTGCCACCAGCAACCGGGACCCCAGGACTAGTCTCCTCTTC
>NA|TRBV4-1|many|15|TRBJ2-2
CASSQIGGNGGELFF
TGCGCCAGCAGCCAAATAGGTGGGAACGGCGGGGAGCTGTTTTTT
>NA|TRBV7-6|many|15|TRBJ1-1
CASSLSGGANTEAFF
TGTGCCAGCAGCTTAAGCGGCGGAGCGAACACTGAAGCTTTCTTT
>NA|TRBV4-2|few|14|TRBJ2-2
CASSPFREYGELFF
TGTGCCAGCAGCCCGTTTAGAGAGTACGGGGAGCTGTTTTTT
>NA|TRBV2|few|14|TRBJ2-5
CASRDGSGRETQYF
TGTGCCAGCAGAGACGGGAGTGGGCGAGAGACCCAGTACTTC
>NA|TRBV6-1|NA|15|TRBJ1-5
CASSEHLSGNQPQHF
TGTGCCAGCAGTGAACATCTTAGCGGGAATCAGCCCCAGCATTTT
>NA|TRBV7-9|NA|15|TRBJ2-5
CASEGSFGTLETQYF
TGTGCCAGCGAAGGAAGTTTCGGGACTCTAGAGACCCAGTACTTC
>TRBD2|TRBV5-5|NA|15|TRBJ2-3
CASSLRLASADTQYF
TGTGCCAGCAGCTTGAGACTAGCTTCCGCAGATACGCAGTATTTT
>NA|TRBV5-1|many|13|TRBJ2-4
CASSLTGQAIQYF
TGCGCCAGCAGCTTGACGGGCCAAGCCATTCAGTACTTC
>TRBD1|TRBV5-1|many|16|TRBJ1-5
CASSVPGQGSNQPQHF
TGCGCCAGCAGCGTTCCGGGACAGGGCAGCAATCAGCCCCAGCATTTT
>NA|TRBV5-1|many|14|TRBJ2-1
CASSLALQYNEQFF
TGCGCCAGCAGCTTGGCCTTACAGTACAATGAGCAGTTCTTC
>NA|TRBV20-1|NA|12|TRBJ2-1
CSANRLVHEQFF
TGCAGTGCTAATAGACTAGTTCATGAGCAGTTCTTC
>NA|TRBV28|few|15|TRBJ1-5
CASSFGGRRNQPQHF
TGTGCCAGCAGTTTCGGTGGGCGACGGAATCAGCCCCAGCATTTT
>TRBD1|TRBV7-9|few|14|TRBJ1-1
CAAGQGAENTEAFF
TGTGCGGCCGGGCAGGGGGCAGAGAACACTGAAGCTTTCTTT